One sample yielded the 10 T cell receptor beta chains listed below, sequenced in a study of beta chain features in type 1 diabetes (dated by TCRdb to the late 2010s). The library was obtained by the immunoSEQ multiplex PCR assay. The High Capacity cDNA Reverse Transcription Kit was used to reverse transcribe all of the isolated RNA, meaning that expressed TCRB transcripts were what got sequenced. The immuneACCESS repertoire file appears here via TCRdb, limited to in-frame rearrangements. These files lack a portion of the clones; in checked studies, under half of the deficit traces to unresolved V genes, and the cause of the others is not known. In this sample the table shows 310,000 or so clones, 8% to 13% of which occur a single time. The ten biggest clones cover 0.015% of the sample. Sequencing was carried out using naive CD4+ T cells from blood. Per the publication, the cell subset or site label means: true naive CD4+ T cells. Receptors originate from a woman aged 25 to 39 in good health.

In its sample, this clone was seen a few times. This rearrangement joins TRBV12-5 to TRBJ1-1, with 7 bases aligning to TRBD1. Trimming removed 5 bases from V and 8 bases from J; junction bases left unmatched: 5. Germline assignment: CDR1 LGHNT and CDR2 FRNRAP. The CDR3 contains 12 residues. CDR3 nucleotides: TGTGCTAGTGGTCCGCGGACAGGAGAAGCTTTCTTT. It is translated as CASGPRTGEAFF.

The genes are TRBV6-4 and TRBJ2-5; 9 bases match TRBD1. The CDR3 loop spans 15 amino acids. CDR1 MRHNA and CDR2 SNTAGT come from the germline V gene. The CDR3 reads CPSGTGSALQETQYF. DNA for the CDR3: TGTCCCTCCGGGACAGGGAGCGCACTCCAAGAGACCCAGTACTTC.

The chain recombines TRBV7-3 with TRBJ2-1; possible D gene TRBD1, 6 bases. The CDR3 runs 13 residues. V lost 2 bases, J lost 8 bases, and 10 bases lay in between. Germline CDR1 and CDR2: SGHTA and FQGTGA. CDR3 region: CASSLGRTDEQFF. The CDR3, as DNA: TGTGCCAGCAGCTTAGGTAGGACAGATGAGCAGTTCTTC.

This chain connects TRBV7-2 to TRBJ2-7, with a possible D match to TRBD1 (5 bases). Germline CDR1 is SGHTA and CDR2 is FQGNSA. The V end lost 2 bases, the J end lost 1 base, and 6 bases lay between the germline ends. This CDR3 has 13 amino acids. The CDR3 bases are TGTGCCAGCAGCTTACCAGGGTCCTACGAGCAGTACTTC. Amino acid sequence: CASSLPGSYEQYF.

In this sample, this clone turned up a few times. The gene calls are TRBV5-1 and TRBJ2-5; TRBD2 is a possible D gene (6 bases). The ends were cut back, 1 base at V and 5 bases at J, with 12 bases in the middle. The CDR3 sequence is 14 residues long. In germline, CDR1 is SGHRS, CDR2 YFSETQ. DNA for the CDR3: TGCGCCAGCAGCTTGAGTCAGGCGGGGGAGACCCAGTACTTC. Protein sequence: CASSLSQAGETQYF. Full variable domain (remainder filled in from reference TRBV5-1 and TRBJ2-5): KAGVTQTPRYLIKTRGQQVTLSCSPISGHRSVSWYQQTPGQGLQFLFEYFSETQRNKGNFPGRFSGRQFSNSRSEMNVSTLELGDSALYLCASSLSQAGETQYFGPGTRLLVL.

As DNA, the CDR3 is TGTGCCAGCAGTGAGACAGGGATAATTGGAGAGACCCAGTACTTC. This sequence encodes CASSETGIIGETQYF. V is TRBV25-1 and J is TRBJ2-5; 7 positions agree with TRBD1. Trimming at V came to 3 bases and at J to 4 bases, leaving 8 bases not matched to a gene. The germline V gene encodes CDR1 MGHDK and CDR2 SYGVNS. This CDR3 spans 15 amino acids.

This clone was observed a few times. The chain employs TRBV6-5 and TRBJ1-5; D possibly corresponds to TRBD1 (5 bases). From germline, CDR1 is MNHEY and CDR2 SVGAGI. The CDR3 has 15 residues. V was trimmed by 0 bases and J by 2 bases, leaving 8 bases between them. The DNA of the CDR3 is TGTGCCAGCAGTTACTCAGGGGAAGGCAATCAGCCCCAGCATTTT. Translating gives CASSYSGEGNQPQHF.

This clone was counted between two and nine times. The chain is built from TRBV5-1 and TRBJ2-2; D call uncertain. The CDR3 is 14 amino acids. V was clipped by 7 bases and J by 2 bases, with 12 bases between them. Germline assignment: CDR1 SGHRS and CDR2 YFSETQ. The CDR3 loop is CASRIGTNTGELFF. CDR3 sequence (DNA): TGCGCCAGCCGAATTGGCACAAACACCGGGGAGCTGTTTTTT.

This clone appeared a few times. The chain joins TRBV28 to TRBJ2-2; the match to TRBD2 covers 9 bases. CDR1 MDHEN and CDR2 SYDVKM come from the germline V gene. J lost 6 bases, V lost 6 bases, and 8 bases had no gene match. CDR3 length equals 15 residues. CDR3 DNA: TGTGCCAGCAGGGTGGAACGCGGGGGGGCCGGGGAGCTGTTTTTT. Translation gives CASRVERGGAGELFF.

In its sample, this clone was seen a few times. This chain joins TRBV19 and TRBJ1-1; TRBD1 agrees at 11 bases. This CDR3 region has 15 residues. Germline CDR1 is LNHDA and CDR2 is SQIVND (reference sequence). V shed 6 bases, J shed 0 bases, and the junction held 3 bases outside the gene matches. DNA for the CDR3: TGTGCCAGTAGGATGGGACAGGGGGTGAACACTGAAGCTTTCTTT. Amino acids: CASRMGQGVNTEAFF.